Sequencing of this T cell receptor beta chain was carried out in a study of pediatric ulcerative colitis. Study results and limitations: In rectum, acute severe colitis had expanded clones and less diversity. All ulcerative colitis patients, but no controls, carried a couple of rectal clonotypes.

V was cut by 2 bases and J by 1 base, with 6 bases left in between. The germline CDR1 and CDR2 sequences are SNHLY and FYNNEI. The CDR3 extends over 14 amino acids. This was a survey-level run. Samples were sequenced at Survey level, maximum 500,000 reads. Assay: immunoSEQ multiplex PCR; the TCRdb copy retains only in-frame clones and omits some. The sample contains roughly 60,000 clones, around 87% of which appear only once. This clone appeared a few times. Its antigen remains unidentified. The clonotype originates from a boy between 10 and 17 years old who was a control in a study of pediatric ulcerative colitis. Sequenced: blood. J is TRBJ1-5 and V is TRBV2, with no clear D. The CDR3 DNA reads as TGTGCCAGCAGTGAAATGGAGAGCAATCAGCCCCAGCATTTT. Translating gives CASSEMESNQPQHF.